This T cell receptor (beta chain) was recovered during a study of cytomegalovirus exposure and HLA in healthy donors. The study, taken as a whole, reports: In an earlier analysis, most TCR beta V segments were productive about 90% or about 30% of the time. Researchers reported that a few CMV-associated chains were confirmed in vitro as CMV antigen-specific.

The PCR made use of 60 Vbeta and 13 Jbeta primers. Repertoires were generated with immunoSEQ multiplex PCR, while TCRdb's copy carries only in-frame clones and drops some. The sample includes around 130,000 clones, 80% of them seen just once. CDR3 length: 14 amino acids. V was clipped by 7 bases and J by 0 bases, with 13 bases between them. Germline V gene data show CDR1 as MDHEN and CDR2 as SYDVKM. Remarks on this clone: The antigen is unknown.

The chain has TRBV28 and TRBJ2-7; maybe TRBD1 (6 bases). Sequenced material: PBMCs. The receptor comes from a man under 40 in good health and CMV-seronegative. CDR3 in amino acids: CASNSDSISYEQYF. The CDR3 DNA reads as TGTGCCAGCAATTCGGACAGCATCTCCTACGAGCAGTACTTC. Full variable domain (rest looked up from reference TRBV28 and TRBJ2-7): DVKVTQSSRYLVKRTGEKVFLECVQDMDHENMFWYRQDPGLGLRLIYFSYDVKMKEKGDIPEGYSVSREKKERFSLILESASTNQTSMYLCASNSDSISYEQYFGPGTRLTVT.